Below are 8 T cell receptor beta chains sequenced from a single sample in a study of Graves' ophthalmopathy and Graves' hyperthyroidism (dated 2018 in TCRdb). TCRdb lists the instrument as Illumina HiSeq 2000. For repertoire sequencing, TCR beta CDR3 regions were amplified from RNA transcripts. A first-round RT-PCR used HTBI primers with the Qiagen OneStep RT-PCR kit, followed by a second-round multiplex PCR, size selection and purification. TCRdb itself trimmed the public reads at Q25 with fastp, ran MiXCR and retained productive beta chains. Records with the same CDR3 protein are collapsed into one entry carrying the most frequent genes and DNA. In all, the sample holds approximately 500,000 distinct CDR3 sequences, and roughly 14% of those were seen once. The top ten hold around 9.8% of the sample. Sequencing was carried out using blood. The receptors originated from a woman under 40 with Graves' ophthalmopathy. Donor details come from another sample of the same person, matched by shared clones.

This clonotype was recorded at least ten times. The chain employs TRBV6-1 and TRBJ1-2, with TRBD1 matching 9 bases. Germline CDR1 and CDR2: MNHNS and SASEGT. V lost 4 bases and J lost 5; bases outside the gene matches: 5. The CDR3 runs 14 residues. The CDR3 coding sequence is TGTGCCAGCAGTGCACGGGACAGGGCGTATGGCTACACCTTC. The encoded protein is CASSARDRAYGYTF.

This clonotype was seen ten or more times. The rearrangement joins TRBV27 to TRBJ1-2; D remains ambiguous. The germline V gene has CDR1 MNHEY and CDR2 SMNVEV (reference sequence). The length of the CDR3 is 12 residues. With 6 bases removed from V and 1 base from J, the gap between germline ends came to 6 bases. CDR3 DNA sequence: TGTGCCAGCAGGACTTATAACTATGGCTACACCTTC. This encodes CASRTYNYGYTF.

This clonotype was counted ten times or more. The chain recombines TRBV20-1 with TRBJ2-3; 12 nucleotides agree with TRBD2. Germline lookup yields CDR1 DFQATT and CDR2 SNEGSKA (reference sequence). The trim removed 3 bases at V and 0 bases at J, leaving 4 bases unmatched. This CDR3 is built from 16 residues. The CDR3 here is CSASGGTSGSTDTQYF. The CDR3 nucleotides are TGCAGTGCTAGTGGTGGGACTAGCGGGAGCACAGATACGCAGTATTTT.

With respect to this clonotype: This may arise from a read error, as a much more abundant clone is one base away. Written as DNA, the CDR3 is TGTGCCAGCAGCTTAGTGGCGGACCTAGCCAAAAACATTCAGCACTTC. This codes for CASSLVADLAKNIQHF. The genes are TRBV7-8 and TRBJ2-4; D perhaps matches TRBD2 (5 bases). CDR1 is SGHVS, CDR2 FQNEAQ, per germline. This CDR3 has 16 residues.

This clonotype was picked up a small number of times. The rearrangement joins TRBV18 to TRBJ2-5; the match to TRBD2 covers 11 bases. Germline V gene data show CDR1 as KGHSH and CDR2 as LQKENI. After removal of 3 bases from V and 3 bases from J, the junction contained 9 bases not matched to a gene. The CDR3 is 17 residues long. The CDR3 spells CASSPGTSGSGEETQYF. CDR3 bases: TGTGCCAGCTCACCGGGAACTAGCGGGAGTGGTGAAGAGACCCAGTACTTC. Variable domain in full (rest from reference TRBV18 and TRBJ2-5): NAGVMQNPRHLVRRRGQEARLRCSPMKGHSHVYWYRQLPEEGLKFMVYLQKENIIDESGMPKERFSAEFPKEGPSILRIQQVVRGDSAAYFCASSPGTSGSGEETQYFGPGTRLLVL.

This clonotype was detected once. A read error may be the cause here, since a much bigger clone is one base away. This chain joins TRBV12-3 or TRBV12-4 and TRBJ2-5; D is unresolved. CDR3 size: 13 residues. V was trimmed by 6 bases and J by 5 bases, leaving 13 bases between them. For the CDR3, the DNA is TGTGCCAGCAGCTCCGAGGCTCGGGAGACCCAGTACTTC. It specifies CASSSEARETQYF.

The chain joins TRBV7-2 to TRBJ2-4; no clear D. There are 11 residues in the CDR3. Germline CDR1 reads SGHTA; CDR2 reads FQGNSA. V lost 2 bases to trimming and J lost 8 bases, with 4 bases between them. The CDR3 DNA sequence: TGTGCCAGCAGCTTAAGGTACATTCAGTACTTC. Translating gives CASSLRYIQYF.

This clonotype was seen ten or more times. J is TRBJ1-1 and V is TRBV2; 8 nucleotides agree with TRBD1. The germline CDR1 and CDR2 sequences are SNHLY and FYNNEI. The length of the CDR3 is 19 residues. Trimming took 4 bases from V and 4 from J; bases not matched to a gene: 20. CDR3 bases: TGTGCCAGCAGTGCCTCACTGACCACAAACCAGGGGGCGCGCACTGAAGCTTTCTTT. Translating it yields CASSASLTTNQGARTEAFF.